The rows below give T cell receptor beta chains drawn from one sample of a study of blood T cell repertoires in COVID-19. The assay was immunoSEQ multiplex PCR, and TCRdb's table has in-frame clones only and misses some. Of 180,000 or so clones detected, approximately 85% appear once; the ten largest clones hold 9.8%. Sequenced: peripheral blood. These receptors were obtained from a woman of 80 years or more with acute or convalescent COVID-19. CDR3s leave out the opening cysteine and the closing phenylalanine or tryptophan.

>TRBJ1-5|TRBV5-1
ASAPLPGGNQPQH
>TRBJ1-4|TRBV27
ASSPLAGDPNEKLF
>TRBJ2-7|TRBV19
ASRISIGPYEQY
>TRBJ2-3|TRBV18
ASSPDRAPPDTQY
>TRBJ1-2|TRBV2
ASTPANYGYT
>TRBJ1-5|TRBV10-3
AISESSRGRGSNQPQH
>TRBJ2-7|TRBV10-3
AISDRQAISYEQY
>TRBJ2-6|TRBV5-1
ASSLSLVGSGANVLT
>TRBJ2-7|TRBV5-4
ASSLVAPSSYEQY
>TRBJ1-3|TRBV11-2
ASSLRTGSGNTIY
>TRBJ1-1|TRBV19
ASSTRTSRDTEAF
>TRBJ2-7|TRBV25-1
AVGRQGFYEQY
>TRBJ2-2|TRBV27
ASRKQDTGELF
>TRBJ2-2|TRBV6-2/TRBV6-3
ASSYSKPSGGELF
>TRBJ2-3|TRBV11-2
ASSLAGGPRNTQY
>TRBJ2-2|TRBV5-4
ASSHRQGWNTGELF
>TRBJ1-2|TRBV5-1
ASSLEVVGRGDGYT
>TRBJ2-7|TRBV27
ASSLSGRVEVYEQY
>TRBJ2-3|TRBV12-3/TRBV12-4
ASRPIAPDTQY
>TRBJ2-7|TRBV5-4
ASSSGLAGTYEQY
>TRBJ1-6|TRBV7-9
ASSRENSPLH
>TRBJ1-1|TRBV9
ASSVAAGREGAF
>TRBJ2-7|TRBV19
ASSIGSVGGTYEQY
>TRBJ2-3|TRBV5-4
ASSMDRSDTQY
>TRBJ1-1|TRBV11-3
ASSLESVTEAF
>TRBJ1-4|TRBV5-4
ASSLARGVGEKLF
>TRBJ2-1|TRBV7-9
ASRPTSGRANEQF
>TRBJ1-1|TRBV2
ASRDRFGSAEAF
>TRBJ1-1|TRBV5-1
ASSLEGARDTEAF
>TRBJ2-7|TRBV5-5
ASSLETTGGSSYEQY
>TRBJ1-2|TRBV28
ASIPRVVYYGYT
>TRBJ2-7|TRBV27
ASSPDIAYEQY
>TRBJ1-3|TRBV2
ASSELPLPGQSSGNTIY
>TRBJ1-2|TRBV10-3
AISPTGADGYT
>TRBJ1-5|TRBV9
ASSETGALNQPQH
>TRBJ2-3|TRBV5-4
ASATGTSGSFGTDTQY
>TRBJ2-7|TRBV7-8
ASSLVDEQY
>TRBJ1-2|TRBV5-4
ASSLSSIINYGYT
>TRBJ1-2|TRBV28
ASSSTLEGNGYT
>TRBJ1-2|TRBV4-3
ASSHDGQGGYGYT
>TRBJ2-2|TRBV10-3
AISGFRTSGRGELF